This T cell receptor beta chain originates from a study of T-cell memory formation after mild COVID-19. V lost 1 base and J 4 bases, leaving 10 bases between the germline ends. The CDR3 is 14 amino acids. In germline, CDR1 is SGHTA, CDR2 FQGTGA. This clonotype was counted between two and nine times. TCRdb re-called the 5' RACE reads with MiXCR, one entry per CDR3 protein. This sample has 300,000 to 400,000 distinct CDR3 sequences, with about 15% found just once. This clonotype was sampled from a man aged 18 to 29 who had mild COVID-19 (a few samples of this study predate the infection). Cell type and time point are not known. Specimen: PBMCs or a T cell subset sorted from them (not recorded which). The genes are TRBV7-3 and TRBJ1-2, with D uncertain. The CDR3 DNA follows: TGTGCCAGCAGCTTAAGAACATCCAGCTATGGCTACACCTTC. It yields the protein CASSLRTSSYGYTF.